This T cell receptor (beta chain) was recorded in a study of STAT3 mutations in large granular lymphocyte leukemia. Across the study: Canonical activating STAT3 mutations were detected in roughly half of the longitudinally sequenced T-LGLL patients. Findings and limits, study-wide: Some patients had dominant TCR clones larger than their STAT3 mutant burden. Variable sampling intervals and differing treatment regimens complicated linking therapy response to TCR clonal burden changes. In T-cell large granular lymphocyte leukemia, about half of patients showed multiple immunodominant subclonotypes. Clonal expansion was inferred from other time points because no sample existed at each clone's first appearance.

The CDR3 length is 14 residues. The ends were cut back, 3 bases at V and 1 base at J, with 10 bases in the middle. Germline-derived CDR1 and CDR2 are SGHNT and YYREEE (reference sequence). Comments on this clone: Antigen specificity is unknown.

Method: immunoSEQ multiplex PCR; TCRdb's copy keeps in-frame clones and lacks some. The table lists about 42,000 clones, 80% to 90% of them singletons. The genes are TRBV5-4 and TRBJ1-1, with D unresolved. This TCR was recovered from a human donor with T large granular lymphocyte leukemia. Some clones in this sample may be carry-over from other donors' samples. The sample comprised PBMCs. The CDR3 sequence is CASSSPMRNTEAFF. The DNA of the CDR3 is TGTGCCAGCAGCTCGCCGATGAGGAACACTGAAGCTTTCTTT.